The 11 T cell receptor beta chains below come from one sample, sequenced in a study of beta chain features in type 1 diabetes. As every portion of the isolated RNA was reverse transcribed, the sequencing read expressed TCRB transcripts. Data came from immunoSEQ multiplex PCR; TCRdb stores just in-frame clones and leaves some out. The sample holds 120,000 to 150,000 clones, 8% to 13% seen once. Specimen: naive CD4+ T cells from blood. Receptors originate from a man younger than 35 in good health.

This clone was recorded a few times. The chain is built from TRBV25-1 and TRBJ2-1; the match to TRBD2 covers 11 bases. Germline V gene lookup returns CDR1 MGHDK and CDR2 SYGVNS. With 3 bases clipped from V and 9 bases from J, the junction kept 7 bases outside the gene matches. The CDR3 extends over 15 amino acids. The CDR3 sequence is CASSDRIAGGAEQFF. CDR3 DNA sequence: TGTGCCAGCAGTGATCGGATAGCGGGGGGGGCTGAGCAGTTCTTC.

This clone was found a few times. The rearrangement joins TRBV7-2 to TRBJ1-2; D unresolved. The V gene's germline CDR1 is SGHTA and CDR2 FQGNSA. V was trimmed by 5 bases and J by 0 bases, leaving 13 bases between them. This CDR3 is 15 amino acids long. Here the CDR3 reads CASSLRLGPNYGYTF. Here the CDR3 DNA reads TGTGCCAGCAGCCTGAGGTTAGGCCCTAACTATGGCTACACCTTC. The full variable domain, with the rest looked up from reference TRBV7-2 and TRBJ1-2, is GAGVSQSPSNKVTEKGKDVELRCDPISGHTALYWYRQSLGQGLEFLIYFQGNSAPDKSGLPSDRFSAERTGGSVSTLTIQRTQQEDSAVYLCASSLRLGPNYGYTFGSGTRLTVV.

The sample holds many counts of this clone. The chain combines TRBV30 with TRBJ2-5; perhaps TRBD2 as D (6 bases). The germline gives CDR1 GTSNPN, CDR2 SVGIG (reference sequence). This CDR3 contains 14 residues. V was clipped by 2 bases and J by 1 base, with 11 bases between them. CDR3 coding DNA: TGTGCCTGGAGTTCTGCGGGGATCCAAGAGACCCAGTACTTC. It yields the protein CAWSSAGIQETQYF.

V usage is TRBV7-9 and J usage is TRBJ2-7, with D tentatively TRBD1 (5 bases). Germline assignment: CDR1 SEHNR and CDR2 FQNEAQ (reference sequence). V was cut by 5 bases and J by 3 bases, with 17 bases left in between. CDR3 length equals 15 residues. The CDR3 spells CASSRHAGLYYEQYF. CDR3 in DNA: TGTGCCAGCAGCCGGCACGCAGGGCTTTACTACGAGCAGTACTTC.

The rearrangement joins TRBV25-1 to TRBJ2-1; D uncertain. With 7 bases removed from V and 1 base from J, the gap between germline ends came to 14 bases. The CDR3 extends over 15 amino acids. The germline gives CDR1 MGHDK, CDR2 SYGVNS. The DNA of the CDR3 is TGTGCCAGCATCAGTGACTCCCTATCCTACAATGAGCAGTTCTTC. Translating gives CASISDSLSYNEQFF.

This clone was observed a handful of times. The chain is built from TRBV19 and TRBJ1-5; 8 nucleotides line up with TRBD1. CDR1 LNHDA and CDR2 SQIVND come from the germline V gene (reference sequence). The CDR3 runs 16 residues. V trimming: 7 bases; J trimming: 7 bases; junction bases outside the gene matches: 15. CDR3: CASTPEGTGGLQPQHF. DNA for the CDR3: TGTGCCAGTACCCCAGAGGGGACAGGAGGTTTACAGCCCCAGCATTTT. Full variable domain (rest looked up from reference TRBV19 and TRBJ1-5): DGGITQSPKYLFRKEGQNVTLSCEQNLNHDAMYWYRQDPGQGLRLIYYSQIVNDFQKGDIAEGYSVSREKKESFPLTVTSAQKNPTAFYLCASTPEGTGGLQPQHFGDGTRLSIL.

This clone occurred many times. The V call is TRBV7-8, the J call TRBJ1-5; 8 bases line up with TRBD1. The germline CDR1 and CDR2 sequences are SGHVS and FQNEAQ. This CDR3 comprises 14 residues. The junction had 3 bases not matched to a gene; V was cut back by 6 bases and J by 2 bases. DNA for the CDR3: TGTGCCAGCAGACCGGACAGGGGCAATCAGCCCCAGCATTTT. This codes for CASRPDRGNQPQHF.

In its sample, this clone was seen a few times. The CDR3: CASKTPRQGITDTQYF. The CDR3 DNA reads TGTGCCAGCAAAACTCCCAGACAGGGGATCACAGATACGCAGTATTTT. The chain uses TRBV28 and TRBJ2-3; 8 bases map to TRBD1. CDR3 length: 16 residues. Germline values: CDR1 MDHEN, CDR2 SYDVKM. Trimming cost V 7 bases and J 2 bases; bases outside gene matches: 11.

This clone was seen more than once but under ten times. DNA for the CDR3: TGTGCCAGCAGCGCGGACACGGCAGATACGCAGTATTTT. As protein: CASSADTADTQYF. This sequence joins TRBV2 and TRBJ2-3, with a weak D call TRBD1 (5 bases). This CDR3 has 13 residues. In germline, CDR1 is SNHLY, CDR2 FYNNEI. V dropped 6 bases and J dropped 4 bases, with 11 bases sitting between them.

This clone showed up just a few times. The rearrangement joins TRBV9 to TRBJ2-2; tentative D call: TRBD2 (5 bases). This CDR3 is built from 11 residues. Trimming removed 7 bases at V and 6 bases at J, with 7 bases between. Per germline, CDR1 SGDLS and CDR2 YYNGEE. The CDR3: CASERSGELFF. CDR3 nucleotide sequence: TGTGCCAGCGAGCGGTCCGGGGAGCTGTTTTTT.

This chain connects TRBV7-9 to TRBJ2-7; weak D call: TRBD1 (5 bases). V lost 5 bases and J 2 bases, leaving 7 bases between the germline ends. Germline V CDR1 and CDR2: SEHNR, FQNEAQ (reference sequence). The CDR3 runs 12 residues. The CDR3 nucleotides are TGTGCCAGCAGCGACAGAGCCTACGAGCAGTACTTC. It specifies CASSDRAYEQYF.